These 24 T cell receptor beta chains were all obtained from the same sample, sequenced in a study of identical twins. From the 5' RACE reads, TCRdb called clonotypes with MiXCR, one entry per CDR3 protein. The table has hundreds of thousands of distinct CDR3 sequences, less than 9% seen once; the top ten hold 1.5% to 2%. The sample also formed part of further work on yellow fever vaccine responses in identical twins.

The sequencing input was PBMCs. The receptor source for this set is a woman between 18 and 29 years old in good health.

This clonotype was detected a few times. The chain employs TRBV20-1 and TRBJ1-5, with a weak D call TRBD1 (6 bases). With 7 bases removed from V and 2 bases from J, the gap between germline ends came to 9 bases. Germline CDR1 DFQATT, CDR2 SNEGSKA (reference sequence). The CDR3 length is 12 residues. CDR3 DNA sequence: TGCAGTGGACAGGAAGGCAATCAGCCCCAGCATTTT. This gives the protein CSGQEGNQPQHF.

This clonotype was counted at least ten times. The V call is TRBV7-3, the J call TRBJ2-2, with TRBD1 as a possible D gene (5 bases). CDR1 is SGHTA, CDR2 FQGTGA, per germline. V was cut by 4 bases and J by 4 bases, with 7 bases left in between. The CDR3 spans 13 residues. The chain's CDR3 is CASSSGSTGELFF. The DNA of the CDR3 is TGTGCCAGCAGCTCAGGGTCCACCGGGGAGCTGTTTTTT.

This clonotype was picked up a small number of times. V gene TRBV27 combines with J gene TRBJ2-5; TRBD1 matches 8 bases. The V gene's germline CDR1 is MNHEY and CDR2 SMNVEV (reference sequence). Trimming at V came to 5 bases and at J to 5 bases, leaving 7 bases not matched to a gene. CDR3 size: 14 residues. This chain's CDR3 is CASSIGQGGETQYF. The CDR3 bases are TGTGCCAGCAGTATAGGACAGGGTGGGGAGACCCAGTACTTC.

This clonotype was recorded a few times. This chain joins TRBV7-2 and TRBJ2-3; D is ambiguous. CDR3 length equals 12 residues. The germline CDR1 and CDR2 sequences are SGHTA and FQGNSA. V was pared by 0 bases and J by 6 bases, with 4 bases between. The CDR3 loop reads CASSLAWDTQYF. The CDR3 region has the DNA TGTGCCAGCAGCTTAGCGTGGGATACGCAGTATTTT.

This clonotype has more than one count but fewer than ten. The genes are TRBV20-1 and TRBJ2-1, with a tentative D call TRBD2 (6 bases). The V gene lost 3 bases and the J gene lost 0 bases, with 9 bases spanning the gap. The V gene's germline CDR1 is DFQATT and CDR2 SNEGSKA (reference sequence). CDR3 length: 14 residues. Written as DNA, the CDR3 is TGCAGTGCTAGCGGGACTGACTCCTACAATGAGCAGTTCTTC. It yields the protein CSASGTDSYNEQFF.

V gene TRBV12-5 combines with J gene TRBJ1-1; TRBD1 might be the D (5 bases). Germline CDR1 reads LGHNT; CDR2 reads FRNRAP. V was cut by 5 bases and J by 5 bases, with 18 bases left in between. There are 15 residues in the CDR3. The CDR3 bases are TGTGCTAGTGGTCCCCGGGGGGGATTGGGTACTGAAGCTTTCTTT. Translating it yields CASGPRGGLGTEAFF.

The V call is TRBV20-1, the J call TRBJ1-5; D gene uncertain. Germline CDR1 is DFQATT and CDR2 is SNEGSKA (reference sequence). The CDR3 loop spans 14 amino acids. The V and J ends lost 0 bases and 4 bases respectively, with 10 bases between them. CDR3 nucleotides: TGCAGTGCTAGAGATAACGAGGGAAATCAGCCCCAGCATTTT. Encoded protein: CSARDNEGNQPQHF.

The J gene is TRBJ1-4, the V gene TRBV10-2; the D is unclear. Germline V gene lookup returns CDR1 WSHSY and CDR2 SAAADI. This CDR3 is built from 15 residues. V shed 4 bases and J shed 3 bases, with 12 bases lying between them. CDR3: CASSGSGRANEKLFF. In DNA form, the CDR3 reads TGCGCCAGCAGTGGGTCAGGACGGGCTAATGAAAAACTGTTTTTT.

This clonotype was recorded at least ten times. The J gene is TRBJ2-1, the V gene TRBV10-3; perhaps TRBD2 as D (5 bases). Germline V lookup: CDR1 ENHRY, CDR2 SYGVKD. Trimming took off 8 bases at V and 2 bases at J, with 10 bases between the two ends. This CDR3 has 13 amino acids. CDR3 sequence (DNA): TGTGCCATCGGGAGAAGCCCCTACAATGAGCAGTTCTTC. Residues: CAIGRSPYNEQFF.

Only a few counts were recorded for this clonotype. The chain has TRBV12-3 or TRBV12-4 and TRBJ2-4; maybe TRBD1 (6 bases). The CDR3 is 16 amino acids. V was clipped by 6 bases and J by 1 base, with 16 bases between them. The CDR3 loop reads CASSPSGGRAKNIQYF. CDR3 DNA sequence: TGTGCCAGCAGCCCGAGTGGGGGCAGGGCCAAAAACATTCAGTACTTC.

This chain links TRBV11-2 with TRBJ1-6, with 7 nucleotides matching TRBD1. Germline CDR1 and CDR2: SGHAT and FQNNGV. The V segment lost 4 bases and the J segment 10 bases; nucleotides outside the gene matches: 7. The CDR3 totals 14 residues. As DNA, the CDR3 is TGTGCCAGCAGCTGGGACAGACAACGATCACCCCTCCACTTT. It yields the protein CASSWDRQRSPLHF.

This chain links TRBV3-1 with TRBJ2-6; 9 bases fit TRBD1. The CDR3 totals 17 residues. CDR1 and CDR2 (germline): LGHDT, YNNKEL (reference sequence). J gave up 3 bases and V 3 bases, and 6 bases lay outside the gene matches. This CDR3 is CASSHSQGARGANVLTF. For the CDR3, the DNA is TGTGCCAGCAGCCATTCACAGGGGGCTCGTGGGGCCAACGTCCTGACTTTC.

The chain links TRBV5-1 to TRBJ2-7, with 15 positions matching TRBD2. This CDR3 has 15 amino acids. V shed 4 bases, J shed 5 bases, and the junction held 4 bases outside the gene matches. Germline CDR1 reads SGHRS; CDR2 reads YFSETQ. The CDR3 region is CASSPGTSGRNEQYF. Written as DNA, the CDR3 is TGCGCCAGCAGCCCCGGGACTAGCGGGAGGAACGAGCAGTACTTC.

The table lists this clonotype with many counts. The chain employs TRBV4-2 and TRBJ2-1; D is perhaps TRBD1 (7 bases). The length of the CDR3 is 14 residues. V was trimmed by 4 bases and J by 5 bases, leaving 12 bases between them. Germline CDR1 and CDR2: LGHNA and YNFKEQ. The chain's CDR3 is CASSPEGAHNEQFF. The CDR3 DNA is TGTGCCAGCAGCCCGGAGGGGGCCCACAATGAGCAGTTCTTC.

This clonotype turned up a few times. This sequence joins TRBV9 and TRBJ2-1; 8 nucleotides match TRBD2. Per germline, CDR1 SGDLS and CDR2 YYNGEE. CDR3 length equals 16 residues. Unmatched junction bases numbered 9, after V lost 0 bases and J lost 7 bases. CDR3 nucleotides: TGTGCCAGCAGCGTAGAGACGGGAGGGGATATTAATGAGCAGTTCTTC. Translating it yields CASSVETGGDINEQFF.

This clonotype was seen a handful of times. The gene calls are TRBV27 and TRBJ1-5; D gene uncertain. This CDR3 comprises 15 residues. V was cut by 2 bases and J by 4 bases, with 12 bases left in between. Germline V CDR1 and CDR2: MNHEY, SMNVEV (reference sequence). CDR3 protein: CASSLLPDANQPQHF. The CDR3, as DNA: TGTGCCAGCAGTTTACTCCCCGACGCAAATCAGCCCCAGCATTTT.

This clonotype was observed a handful of times. The V gene is TRBV5-5, the J gene TRBJ2-1, with a weak D call TRBD1 (5 bases). This CDR3 comprises 15 residues. The ends were cut back, 4 bases at V and 4 bases at J, with 15 bases in the middle. Germline CDR1 reads SGHKS; CDR2 reads YYEKEE (reference sequence). The CDR3: CASSINDRIYNEQFF. CDR3 bases: TGTGCCAGCAGCATCAACGACAGAATTTACAATGAGCAGTTCTTC.

Notes on this clonotype: A much larger clone lies a single base off, so this may be a read error. The chain combines TRBV5-1 with TRBJ2-1; unclear D gene. CDR3 length equals 14 residues. Germline assignment: CDR1 SGHRS and CDR2 YFSETQ. The CDR3: CASSEVGSYNELFF. The CDR3 coding sequence is TGCGCCAGCAGCGAGGTAGGCTCCTACAATGAGCTGTTCTTC.

This clonotype has a handful of counts. The J gene is TRBJ2-7, the V gene TRBV6-6; 9 nucleotides match TRBD2. The CDR3 has 13 residues. The junction had 4 bases not matched to a gene; V was cut back by 5 bases and J by 5 bases. Germline values: CDR1 MNHNY, CDR2 SVGAGI (reference sequence). CDR3 DNA sequence: TGTGCCAGCAGTCCCGGGACTAGCAACGAGCAGTACGTC. This translates into CASSPGTSNEQYV.

This clonotype was counted many times. The V gene is TRBV7-9, the J gene TRBJ1-1; 9 bases map to TRBD1. The CDR3 length is 15 residues. The J segment lost 7 bases and the V segment lost 5 bases, leaving 11 bases of the junction unmatched. CDR1 SEHNR and CDR2 FQNEAQ come from the germline V gene (reference sequence). The CDR3 coding sequence is TGTGCCAGCAGCCTCCCAGGGACAGGGTTATTTGAAGCTTTCTTT. Translating gives CASSLPGTGLFEAFF.

This clonotype was observed a few times. The chain uses TRBV9 and TRBJ1-4; 8 bases fit TRBD1. The CDR3 runs 15 residues. Germline CDR1 is SGDLS and CDR2 is YYNGEE. Losses at the gene ends were 2 bases for V and 7 bases for J; bases not matched to a gene: 7. The CDR3 nucleotides are TGTGCCAGCAGCGTCAGGACAGGGAAGGGTGAAAAACTGTTTTTT. Translating gives CASSVRTGKGEKLFF.

The rearrangement links TRBV6-1 to TRBJ2-1, with TRBD1 as a possible D gene (5 bases). V lost 3 bases and J 6 bases, leaving 15 bases between the germline ends. CDR3 length: 15 amino acids. In germline, CDR1 is MNHNS, CDR2 SASEGT. The CDR3 spells CASSDSQGSSNEQFF. CDR3 bases: TGTGCCAGCAGTGATTCCCAGGGTAGTAGCAATGAGCAGTTCTTC.

The chain employs TRBV7-9 and TRBJ1-2, with D tentatively TRBD1 (5 bases). Deletions cut 1 base from V and 8 bases from J, with 11 bases between. The CDR3 covers 13 residues. Germline CDR1 and CDR2: SEHNR and FQNEAQ (reference sequence). The CDR3 DNA sequence: TGTGCCAGCAGCTTAGAGGTCGGGGGGGGCTACACCTTC. This encodes CASSLEVGGGYTF.

V usage is TRBV5-1 and J usage is TRBJ2-1; 9 nucleotides match TRBD2. The germline CDR1 and CDR2 sequences are SGHRS and YFSETQ. The CDR3 contains 15 residues. V gave up 2 bases and J gave up 6 bases; unmatched junction bases: 6. CDR3 in amino acids: CASSFGLAYGNEQFF. The CDR3 DNA sequence: TGCGCCAGCAGCTTCGGACTAGCGTATGGCAATGAGCAGTTCTTC.